These 19 T cell receptor beta chains originate from one sample sequenced in a study of human CD8 memory T cell subsets (dated by TCRdb to about 2020). A Human TCR Profiling Kit was used to prepare UMI-labeled 5' RACE TCRbeta libraries. TCRdb reprocessed the reads, so every CDR3 protein sequence counts as one entry and DNA is not shown. This sample's table contains fewer than 20,000 distinct CDR3 sequences. The ten most abundant clones make up approximately 5% of the sample. The sequencing sample was made of CD8+ T cells from PBMCs. These receptors were obtained from a human donor in good health.

V usage is TRBV6-6 and J usage is TRBJ2-1; there is no DNA to check the TCRdb D call of TRBD2. The CDR3 covers 16 residues. Germline V gene data show CDR1 as MNHNY and CDR2 as SVGAGI (reference sequence). CDR3 residues: CASSYKAGGLYNEQFF.

V and J are TRBV28 and TRBJ1-5; TCRdb gives TRBD1 as the D gene, but with no DNA this cannot be confirmed. Germline V gives CDR1 MDHEN, CDR2 SYDVKM. This CDR3 is 16 amino acids long. CDR3 residues: CASSPLGQEEIQPQHF.

V gene TRBV29-1 combines with J gene TRBJ1-2; as DNA is missing, the TRBD1 call by TCRdb cannot be tested. This CDR3 region has 16 residues. CDR1 SQVTM and CDR2 ANQGSEA come from the germline V gene. CDR3 sequence: CSVDSDRASSNYGYTF.

CDR3 residues: CASSKDRAHRSNQPQHF. The V call is TRBV7-8, the J call TRBJ1-5; there is no DNA to check the TCRdb D call of TRBD1. CDR1 SGHVS and CDR2 FQNEAQ come from the germline V gene. The CDR3 spans 17 residues.

The gene calls are TRBV4-3 and TRBJ2-1. CDR3 length: 13 residues. Germline V gene sequence: CDR1 LGHNA, CDR2 YSLEER. The CDR3 loop reads CASSQDGVSEQFF.

The rearrangement uses TRBV3-1 and TRBJ1-1. The CDR3 covers 15 residues. Looked up from germline, CDR1 is LGHDT and CDR2 is YNNKEL (reference sequence). CDR3 sequence: CASSQVEAMNTEAFF.

This sequence joins TRBV6-2 or TRBV6-3 and TRBJ2-1; TCRdb designates TRBD1, a call that cannot be tested without DNA. CDR1 and CDR2 (germline): MNHEY, SVGEGT. This CDR3 contains 17 residues. The CDR3 here is CASTQGPRERAYNEQFF.

This clonotype shows up as medium-sized by frequency. J is TRBJ2-5 and V is TRBV9. Germline V gives CDR1 SGDLS, CDR2 YYNGEE. This CDR3 is built from 13 residues. The chain's CDR3 is CASSSDIQETQYF.

This chain joins TRBV5-4 and TRBJ2-1; TCRdb designates TRBD2, a call that cannot be tested without DNA. Germline CDR1 reads SGHNT; CDR2 reads YYREEE (reference sequence). CDR3 length: 12 residues. CDR3: CASSPARDEQFF.

This rearrangement joins TRBV6-5 to TRBJ2-3. Germline CDR1 MNHEY, CDR2 SVGAGI. The CDR3 is 15 residues long. This CDR3 reads CASATGRSRLDTQYF.

This clonotype ranks as medium-sized in terms of frequency. This rearrangement joins TRBV6-5 to TRBJ1-2; absent DNA, TCRdb's TRBD1 call cannot be checked. This CDR3 spans 17 amino acids. Germline lookup yields CDR1 MNHEY and CDR2 SVGAGI. The CDR3 protein is CASSYYSSGQGPEGYTF.

The J gene is TRBJ2-2, the V gene TRBV7-3. This CDR3 has 15 amino acids. Germline V gene lookup returns CDR1 SGHTA and CDR2 FQGTGA. This chain's CDR3 is CASSLIGSNTGELFF.

The chain recombines TRBV12-3 or TRBV12-4 with TRBJ2-5; lacking DNA, the TRBD2 call made by TCRdb goes unchecked. The CDR3 contains 13 residues. The CDR3 reads CASRSGLQETQYF.

The rearrangement uses TRBV9 and TRBJ2-7. CDR1 SGDLS and CDR2 YYNGEE come from the germline V gene. The length of the CDR3 is 14 residues. The CDR3 sequence: CASSPTSGFYEQYF.

This rearrangement joins TRBV4-3 to TRBJ2-4. CDR3 length: 17 residues. CDR1 LGHNA and CDR2 YSLEER come from the germline V gene. The CDR3 loop reads CASSQDLHQLAKNIQYF.

Considering frequency, this clonotype is medium-sized. The gene calls are TRBV28 and TRBJ2-3; the D call of TRBD2 rests on TCRdb alone, since no DNA is present to check it. This CDR3 region has 18 residues. Germline loops: CDR1 MDHEN, CDR2 SYDVKM. CDR3: CASSLPGLAGGRPDTQYF. The entire variable domain, with the rest obtained from reference TRBV28 and TRBJ2-3, is as follows: DVKVTQSSRYLVKRTGEKVFLECVQDMDHENMFWYRQDPGLGLRLIYFSYDVKMKEKGDIPEGYSVSREKKERFSLILESASTNQTSMYLCASSLPGLAGGRPDTQYFGPGTRLTVL.

The CDR3 loop reads CSVPGQDRAYNEQFF. V usage is TRBV20-1 and J usage is TRBJ2-1; absent DNA, TCRdb's TRBD1 call cannot be checked. The CDR3 length is 15 residues. Germline values: CDR1 DFQATT, CDR2 SNEGSKA (reference sequence).

The V call is TRBV29-1, the J call TRBJ2-1; TCRdb calls TRBD2, which cannot be checked without DNA. This CDR3 contains 14 residues. CDR1 SQVTM and CDR2 ANQGSEA come from the germline V gene. The CDR3 sequence: CSVELAGELNEQFF.

The rearrangement uses TRBV19 and TRBJ2-1; there is no DNA to check the TCRdb D call of TRBD2. The germline V gene has CDR1 LNHDA and CDR2 SQIVND (reference sequence). The CDR3 totals 14 residues. This chain's CDR3 is CASTGLEGLNEQFF.